A selection of T cell receptor beta chains follows, all from one sample in a study of T cell repertoires in cytomegalovirus infection. TCRdb re-called the reads with MiXCR, one entry per CDR3 protein. The sample lists approximately 990,000 distinct CDR3 sequences, approximately 32% seen once, with around 15% in the top ten. Antigens of these TCRs are unknown. The material sequenced was cultured CD8+ T cells from PBMCs, taken from culture after CMV antigen stimulation. Receptors were obtained from a human donor in good health (CMV status not recorded). Some clones in this sample may be carry-over from other donors' samples. The conserved cysteine and the conserved F or W are not part of the CDR3 here.

J	V	CDR3
TRBJ2-4	TRBV27	ASSSGLKNIQY
TRBJ1-2	TRBV9	ASSIGQGARAYGYT
TRBJ2-7	TRBV7-3	ASRLEAGGPPYEQY
TRBJ2-7	TRBV15	ATSGGQGGYEQY
TRBJ1-1	TRBV6-2/TRBV6-3	ASSHGTATEAF
TRBJ1-1	TRBV7-9	ASSPPGGWPTEAF
TRBJ2-5	TRBV7-8	ASSPPLETLGETQY
TRBJ2-1	TRBV12-3/TRBV12-4	ASSKGQGRDNEQF
TRBJ2-2	TRBV7-6	ASSLRTATGDQTGELF
TRBJ1-1	TRBV2	ASPVVGPDREDEAF
TRBJ2-2	TRBV7-4	ASSVSLPGRGDTGELF
TRBJ2-2	TRBV4-1	ASSPAGRGGSRAGELF
TRBJ1-2	TRBV6-1	ASTLTGRYGYT